This T cell receptor beta chain was found in a study of shared T cell receptors in the human thymus. CDR3 length equals 15 residues. Per the germline V gene, CDR1 is MNHEY and CDR2 is SMNVEV (reference sequence). Trimming removed 10 bases from V and 7 bases from J; junction bases left unmatched: 17. Profiling relied on immunoSEQ multiplex PCR, and the TCRdb table lists in-frame clones only, not all of them. Counted here are hundreds of thousands of clones, 70% to 90% occurring once; the ten biggest clones make up roughly 0.01%. These same data were also listed under a study on human thymus T cells. That paper notes: Those donating were healthy Finnish infants in corrective surgery for congenital heart defects. Corrective cardiac operations yielded the resected thymus tissue. Related studies noted strongly shared thymic repertoires across unrelated people.

The genes are TRBV27 and TRBJ1-2; 8 bases fit TRBD1. Sample: thymocytes. The receptor comes from a girl under two years old with a congenital heart defect. This CDR3 is CAKAINGQGASGYTF. CDR3 nucleotide sequence: TGTGCCAAAGCGATTAACGGTCAGGGGGCGTCTGGCTACACCTTC.